This T cell receptor (beta chain) was documented in a study of blood T cell repertoires in COVID-19. Study as a whole: Samples of COVID-19 (acute and convalescent) were obtained from the United States, Italy and Spain. PBMCs, B-cell-depleted T cells, or T cells were the source of the cDNA or gDNA that made up the material.

The assay was immunoSEQ multiplex PCR, and TCRdb's table has in-frame clones only and misses some. This table holds about 210,000 clones, about 90% found once. A single count supports this clone. This clonotype was sampled from a man between 18 and 29 years old with active or convalescent COVID-19. The sequencing input was peripheral blood.

This CDR3 reads CASSQVGTGGTEAFF. The CDR3 DNA sequence: TGTGCCAGCAGCCAAGTAGGGACAGGGGGCACTGAAGCTTTCTTT. This chain uses TRBV4-2 with TRBJ1-1; 11 positions agree with TRBD1. Germline V gene data show CDR1 as LGHNA and CDR2 as YNFKEQ. The junction had 2 bases not matched to a gene; V was cut back by 1 base and J by 4 bases. This CDR3 has 15 amino acids.